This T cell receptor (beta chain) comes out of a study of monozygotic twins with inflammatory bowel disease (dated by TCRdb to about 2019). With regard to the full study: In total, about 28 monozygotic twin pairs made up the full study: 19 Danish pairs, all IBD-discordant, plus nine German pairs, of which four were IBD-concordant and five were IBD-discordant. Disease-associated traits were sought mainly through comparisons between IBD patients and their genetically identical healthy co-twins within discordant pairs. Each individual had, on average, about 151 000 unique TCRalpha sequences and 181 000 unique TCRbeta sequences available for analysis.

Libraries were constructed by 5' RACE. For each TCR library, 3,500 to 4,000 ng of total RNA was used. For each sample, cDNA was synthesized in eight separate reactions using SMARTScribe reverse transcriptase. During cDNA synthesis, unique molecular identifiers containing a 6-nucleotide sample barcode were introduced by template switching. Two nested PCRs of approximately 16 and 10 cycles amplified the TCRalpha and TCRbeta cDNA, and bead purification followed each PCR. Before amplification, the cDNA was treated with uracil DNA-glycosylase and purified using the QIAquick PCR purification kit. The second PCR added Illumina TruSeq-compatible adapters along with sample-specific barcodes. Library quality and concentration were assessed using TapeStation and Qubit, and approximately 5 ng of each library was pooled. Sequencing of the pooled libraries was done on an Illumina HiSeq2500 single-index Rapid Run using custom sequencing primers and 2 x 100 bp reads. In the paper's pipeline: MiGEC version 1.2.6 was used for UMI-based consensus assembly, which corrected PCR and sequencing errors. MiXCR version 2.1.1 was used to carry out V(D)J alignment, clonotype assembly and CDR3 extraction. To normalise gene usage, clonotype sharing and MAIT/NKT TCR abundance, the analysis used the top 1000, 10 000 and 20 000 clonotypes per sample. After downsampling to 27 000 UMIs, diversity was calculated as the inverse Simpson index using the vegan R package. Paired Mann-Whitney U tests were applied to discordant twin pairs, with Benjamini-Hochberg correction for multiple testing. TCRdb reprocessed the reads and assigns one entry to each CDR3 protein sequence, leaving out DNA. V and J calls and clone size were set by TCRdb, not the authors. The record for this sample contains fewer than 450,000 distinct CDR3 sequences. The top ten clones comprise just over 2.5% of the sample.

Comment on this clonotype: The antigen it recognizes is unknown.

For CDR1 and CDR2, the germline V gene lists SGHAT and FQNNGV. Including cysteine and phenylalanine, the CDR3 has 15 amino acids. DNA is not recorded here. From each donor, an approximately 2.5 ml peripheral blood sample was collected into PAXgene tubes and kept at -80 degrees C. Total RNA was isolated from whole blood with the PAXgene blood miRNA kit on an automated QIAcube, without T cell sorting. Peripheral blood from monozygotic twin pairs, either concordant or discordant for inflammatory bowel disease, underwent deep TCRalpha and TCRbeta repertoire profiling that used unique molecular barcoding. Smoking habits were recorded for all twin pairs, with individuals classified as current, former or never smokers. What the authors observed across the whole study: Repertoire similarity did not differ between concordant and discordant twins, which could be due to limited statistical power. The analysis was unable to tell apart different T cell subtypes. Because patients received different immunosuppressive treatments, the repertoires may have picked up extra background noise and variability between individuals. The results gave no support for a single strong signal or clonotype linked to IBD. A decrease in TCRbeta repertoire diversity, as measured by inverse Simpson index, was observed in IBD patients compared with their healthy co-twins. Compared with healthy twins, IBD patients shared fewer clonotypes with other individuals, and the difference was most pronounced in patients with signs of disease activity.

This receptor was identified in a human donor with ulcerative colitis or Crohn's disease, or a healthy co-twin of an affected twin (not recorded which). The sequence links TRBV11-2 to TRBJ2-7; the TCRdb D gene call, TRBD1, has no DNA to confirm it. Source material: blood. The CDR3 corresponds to CASSQGVQGYYEQYF.